What follows are 2 T cell receptor beta chains derived from one specimen sequenced in a study of blood T cell repertoires in COVID-19 (dated by TCRdb to the early 2020s). Libraries were constructed by the immunoSEQ multiplex PCR assay. TCRdb took this table from immuneACCESS and kept in-frame rearrangements with V and J called. Such tables lack part of the clones; where checked against another copy, unresolved V genes explain under half of the gap, and the rest is unexplained. In this sample the table shows a few hundred thousand clones, over 75% of which occur a single time. Around 4.5% of the sample goes to the ten largest clones. The sequenced sample consisted of peripheral blood. The source of these receptors is a man in his fifties or sixties with acute or convalescent COVID-19.

This sequence joins TRBV5-1 and TRBJ1-2; a weak D match, TRBD1 (5 bases). CDR1 is SGHRS and CDR2 is YFSETQ in the germline V gene. This CDR3 spans 15 amino acids. With 2 bases removed from V and 4 bases from J, the gap between germline ends came to 15 bases. This chain's CDR3 is CASSFAAQGAYGYTF. The CDR3 nucleotides are TGCGCCAGCAGCTTTGCTGCCCAAGGGGCCTATGGCTACACCTTC.

V and J are TRBV7-7 and TRBJ2-5, with D maybe TRBD2 (6 bases). The CDR3 length is 13 residues. CDR1 is SSHAT and CDR2 is FNYEAQ in the germline V gene (reference sequence). V was trimmed by 5 bases and J by 5 bases, leaving 12 bases between them. CDR3 amino acids: CASSQVGGETQYF. CDR3 DNA: TGTGCCAGCAGCCAGGTTGGGGGGGAGACCCAGTACTTC.